One sample yielded the 25 T cell receptor beta chains listed below, sequenced in a study of type 1 regulatory T cells. TCRdb recomputed calls from the reads with MiXCR, one row per CDR3 protein. The sample yields 88,000 or so distinct CDR3 sequences, roughly a third seen once. Input material: CD4+ T cells, either the whole sample or a sorted fraction (not recorded which). These receptors all come from a human donor in good health.

The chain recombines TRBV9 with TRBJ2-1; D gene uncertain. Germline loops: CDR1 SGDLS, CDR2 YYNGEE. CDR3 length: 16 residues. V dropped 0 bases and J dropped 7 bases, with 17 bases sitting between them. CDR3 DNA: TGTGCCAGCAGCGTAGGACTCCTACTTCCCGAGAATGAGCAGTTCTTC. Translating it yields CASSVGLLLPENEQFF.

This chain joins TRBV29-1 and TRBJ1-1, with D uncertain. Germline CDR1 reads SQVTM; CDR2 reads ANQGSEA. The CDR3 runs to 12 residues. Trimming stripped 7 bases from V and 2 bases from J, with 11 bases between. The CDR3: CSAYRDNTEAFF. CDR3 bases: TGCAGCGCCTACAGAGATAACACTGAAGCTTTCTTT.

This clonotype came up a few times. The chain joins TRBV6-1 to TRBJ1-4, with D hard to call. Germline CDR1 is MNHNS and CDR2 is SASEGT. Trimming removed 2 bases at V and 6 bases at J, with 4 bases between. CDR3 length equals 12 residues. CDR3 coding DNA: TGTGCCAGCAGTGAATGGGATGAAAAACTGTTTTTT. Its protein is CASSEWDEKLFF.

The chain carries TRBV5-1 and TRBJ2-2; possible D gene TRBD2, 5 bases. The V end was cut by 0 bases, the J end by 1 base, with 7 bases between. Germline assignment: CDR1 SGHRS and CDR2 YFSETQ. This CDR3 is 15 amino acids long. CDR3 sequence reads: CASSLGGGNTGELFF. The CDR3 DNA reads as TGCGCCAGCAGCTTGGGTGGAGGGAACACCGGGGAGCTGTTTTTT.

The rearrangement uses TRBV6-6 and TRBJ2-7, with TRBD2 matching over 16 bases. Germline V gene data show CDR1 as MNHNY and CDR2 as SVGAGI (reference sequence). The CDR3 has 17 amino acids. V lost 6 bases and J lost 2; bases outside the gene matches: 7. The CDR3 region is CASSRPGTSGRAYEQYF. The CDR3 DNA reads TGTGCCAGCAGCCGTCCCGGGACTAGCGGGAGGGCCTACGAGCAGTACTTC.

This clonotype appeared a few times. The V call is TRBV4-1, the J call TRBJ2-1; 9 bases are shared with TRBD1. The trim removed 1 base at V and 9 bases at J, leaving 10 bases unmatched. CDR1 MGHRA and CDR2 YSYEKL come from the germline V gene. The CDR3 totals 16 residues. The CDR3 loop is CASSQAGTGRAGEQFF. In DNA form, the CDR3 reads TGCGCCAGCAGCCAAGCAGGGACAGGGAGGGCAGGTGAGCAGTTCTTC.

The CDR3: CASSSFGGTSYEQYF. CDR3 coding DNA: TGTGCCAGCAGCTCCTTCGGCGGGACCTCCTACGAGCAGTACTTC. This chain links TRBV7-2 with TRBJ2-7; D possibly corresponds to TRBD2 (6 bases). The germline V gene has CDR1 SGHTA and CDR2 FQGNSA. The CDR3 consists of 15 residues. V was cut by 4 bases and J by 0 bases, with 13 bases left in between. Filled out from reference TRBV7-2 and TRBJ2-7, the complete variable domain reads GAGVSQSPSNKVTEKGKDVELRCDPISGHTALYWYRQSLGQGLEFLIYFQGNSAPDKSGLPSDRFSAERTGGSVSTLTIQRTQQEDSAVYLCASSSFGGTSYEQYFGPGTRLTVT.

The genes are TRBV7-2 and TRBJ2-3, with D perhaps TRBD1 or TRBD2 (6 bases each). This CDR3 is built from 16 residues. Germline CDR1 is SGHTA and CDR2 is FQGNSA. Trimming pared 2 bases from V and 4 bases from J, leaving 16 bases between. The DNA for the CDR3 is TGTGCCAGCAGCTTAAAAGGGGGGTTCGGTCCAGATACGCAGTATTTT. The encoded protein is CASSLKGGFGPDTQYF.

The chain employs TRBV27 and TRBJ2-7, with 10 nucleotides matching TRBD1. The V segment lost 6 bases and the J segment 1 base; nucleotides outside the gene matches: 6. The CDR3 has 15 amino acids. The germline gives CDR1 MNHEY, CDR2 SMNVEV (reference sequence). CDR3: CASRRQGAGSYEQYF. CDR3 bases: TGTGCCAGCAGACGACAGGGGGCGGGTTCCTACGAGCAGTACTTC.

The chain is built from TRBV20-1 and TRBJ1-4; 8 bases align to TRBD1. Germline V gene sequence: CDR1 DFQATT, CDR2 SNEGSKA (reference sequence). The J segment lost 10 bases and the V segment lost 4 bases, leaving 11 bases of the junction unmatched. The CDR3 spans 14 residues. The CDR3 is CSATVGQGGGKLFF. CDR3 sequence (DNA): TGCAGTGCTACCGTAGGACAGGGTGGGGGAAAACTGTTTTTT.

This clonotype was recorded a few times. CDR3 sequence reads: CASSLPSWNTGELFF. The CDR3 DNA is TGTGCCAGCAGCTTACCTAGTTGGAACACCGGGGAGCTGTTTTTT. V usage is TRBV7-2 and J usage is TRBJ2-2; unclear D gene. This CDR3 is built from 15 residues. The germline gives CDR1 SGHTA, CDR2 FQGNSA. Trimming stripped 2 bases from V and 1 base from J, with 8 bases between.

There are a few counts of this clonotype. The V and J genes are TRBV27 and TRBJ2-7; 8 nucleotides match TRBD2. Trimming at V came to 4 bases and at J to 2 bases, leaving 7 bases not matched to a gene. Germline V CDR1 and CDR2: MNHEY, SMNVEV (reference sequence). The CDR3 contains 15 residues. The CDR3: CASSSSGRSPYEQYF. The CDR3 DNA is TGTGCCAGCAGTTCCAGCGGGAGATCCCCCTACGAGCAGTACTTC.

Notes on this clonotype: Mismatch with germline at one junction end may stem from a read error. The chain uses TRBV11-2 and TRBJ2-7; D assignment may be TRBD1 or TRBD2 (5 bases each). There are 14 residues in the CDR3. Germline V gives CDR1 SGHAT, CDR2 FQNNGV. The CDR3: CVSSLDLGPYEQYF. CDR3 nucleotide sequence: TGTGTCAGCAGCTTAGATCTGGGACCCTACGAGCAGTACTTC.

This sequence joins TRBV12-3 or TRBV12-4 and TRBJ2-4; unclear D gene. The CDR3 runs to 11 residues. Deletions cut 5 bases from V and 5 bases from J, with 4 bases between. The CDR3 reads CASSTQNIQYF. CDR3 in DNA: TGTGCCAGCAGTACTCAAAACATTCAGTACTTC.

The V and J genes are TRBV19 and TRBJ2-6, with 7 bases fitting TRBD1. This CDR3 has 16 amino acids. V trimming: 5 bases; J trimming: 0 bases; junction bases outside the gene matches: 4. CDR1 is LNHDA, CDR2 SQIVND, per germline (reference sequence). Written as DNA, the CDR3 is TGTGCCAGTAGTGCTAACAGGGGCTCTGGGGCCAACGTCCTGACTTTC. Encoded protein: CASSANRGSGANVLTF.

The chain is built from TRBV4-3 and TRBJ2-7, with D uncertain. The germline gives CDR1 LGHNA, CDR2 YSLEER. V shed 0 bases and J shed 4 bases, with 10 bases lying between them. This CDR3 has 14 residues. The CDR3 loop reads CASSQDWGLYEQYF. The DNA for the CDR3 is TGCGCCAGCAGCCAAGATTGGGGTCTGTACGAGCAGTACTTC.

This clonotype was detected only a few times. The chain is built from TRBV3-1 and TRBJ2-1; weak D call: TRBD2 (5 bases). The CDR3 has 15 amino acids. The germline CDR1 and CDR2 sequences are LGHDT and YNNKEL (reference sequence). V was shortened by 2 bases and J by 7 bases, with 15 bases between the two germline ends. CDR3 sequence: CASSQHSGKGNEQFF. The CDR3 coding sequence is TGTGCCAGCAGCCAACATTCGGGGAAAGGGAATGAGCAGTTCTTC.

This clonotype was found a few times. This chain uses TRBV20-1 with TRBJ2-1, with TRBD2 matching over 11 bases. J was trimmed by 5 bases and V by 6 bases; bases with no gene match: 6. The germline gives CDR1 DFQATT, CDR2 SNEGSKA (reference sequence). This CDR3 region has 14 residues. In nucleotides, the CDR3 is TGCAGTGCAACCGGGACTAGCGGTAACAATGAGCAGTTCTTC. Translated: CSATGTSGNNEQFF.

This clonotype showed up just a few times. The rearrangement uses TRBV5-1 and TRBJ1-3, with a tentative D call TRBD1 (5 bases). V gave up 0 bases and J gave up 0 bases, with 10 bases separating them. From germline, CDR1 is SGHRS and CDR2 YFSETQ. The CDR3 runs to 16 residues. CDR3 amino acids: CASSLVGPRSGNTIYF. As DNA, the CDR3 is TGCGCCAGCAGCTTGGTGGGGCCCCGCTCTGGAAACACCATATATTTT. Filled out from reference TRBV5-1 and TRBJ1-3, the complete variable domain reads KAGVTQTPRYLIKTRGQQVTLSCSPISGHRSVSWYQQTPGQGLQFLFEYFSETQRNKGNFPGRFSGRQFSNSRSEMNVSTLELGDSALYLCASSLVGPRSGNTIYFGEGSWLTVV.

This clonotype came up a few times. The V call is TRBV7-9, the J call TRBJ1-1; D is possibly TRBD1 (5 bases). Trimming shortened V by 3 bases and J by 5 bases, and 13 bases separated the two germline ends. CDR3 length: 14 amino acids. The germline V gene has CDR1 SEHNR and CDR2 FQNEAQ (reference sequence). CDR3 in DNA: TGTGCCAGCAGCTTTGGGGACTCGAGGACTGAAGCTTTCTTT. Translated: CASSFGDSRTEAFF.

The chain employs TRBV28 and TRBJ2-3; TRBD2 is a possible D gene (6 bases). The CDR3 is 16 amino acids. Germline V gives CDR1 MDHEN, CDR2 SYDVKM. V was shortened by 5 bases and J by 2 bases, with 17 bases between the two germline ends. CDR3 bases: TGTGCCAGCAGTGCCATCATGCGGGGCTTCACAGATACGCAGTATTTT. Translated, it gives CASSAIMRGFTDTQYF.

V gene TRBV9 combines with J gene TRBJ2-7, with 8 bases lining up with TRBD2. The CDR3 runs 15 residues. CDR1 and CDR2 from the germline V gene are SGDLS and YYNGEE. Losses at the gene ends were 4 bases for V and 2 bases for J; bases not matched to a gene: 8. The CDR3 protein is CASSLRPGLAYEQYF. CDR3 DNA: TGTGCCAGCAGCCTCAGACCGGGACTAGCCTACGAGCAGTACTTC. The entire variable domain, with the rest obtained from reference TRBV9 and TRBJ2-7, is as follows: DSGVTQTPKHLITATGQRVTLRCSPRSGDLSVYWYQQSLDQGLQFLIQYYNGEERAKGNILERFSAQQFPDLHSELNLSSLELGDSALYFCASSLRPGLAYEQYFGPGTRLTVT.

The chain is built from TRBV4-2 and TRBJ2-1; D call uncertain. Germline V lookup: CDR1 LGHNA, CDR2 YNFKEQ. V lost 4 bases and J lost 4, with 8 bases in between. CDR3 length: 13 residues. This CDR3 reads CASSPRQYNEQFF. CDR3 nucleotide sequence: TGTGCCAGCAGCCCCAGACAATACAATGAGCAGTTCTTC.

In its sample, this clonotype was seen a few times. This sequence joins TRBV29-1 and TRBJ1-1; the D gene is possibly TRBD1 (5 bases). The CDR3 loop spans 15 amino acids. V shed 6 bases and J shed 2 bases, with 19 bases lying between them. Germline assignment: CDR1 SQVTM and CDR2 ANQGSEA. Here the CDR3 reads CSVVGTGALNTEAFF. The CDR3 DNA is TGCAGCGTGGTCGGAACCGGGGCCTTAAACACTGAAGCTTTCTTT.

This sequence joins TRBV20-1 and TRBJ2-3; 7 nucleotides match TRBD2. V was pared by 6 bases and J by 7 bases, with 16 bases of the junction left unmatched. CDR1 and CDR2 (germline): DFQATT, SNEGSKA (reference sequence). The CDR3 consists of 15 residues. CDR3 in DNA: TGCAGTGCGAGTCCTTCTAGCGGTCGGGGGAATACGCAGTATTTT. Translated: CSASPSSGRGNTQYF.